The 17 T cell receptor beta chains below all came from one sample that was sequenced in a study of cytomegalovirus exposure and HLA in healthy donors. With 60 Vbeta and 13 Jbeta primers, the PCR was carried out. Data came from immunoSEQ multiplex PCR; TCRdb stores just in-frame clones and leaves some out. This table has about 190,000 clones, about 80% appearing once. Input material: PBMCs. These receptors were taken from a woman aged 18-29 years in good health and CMV-seropositive.

V is TRBV11-2 and J is TRBJ1-1; maybe TRBD1 (5 bases). V gave up 5 bases and J gave up 0 bases, with 7 bases separating them. Germline V lookup: CDR1 SGHAT, CDR2 FQNNGV. The CDR3 consists of 13 residues. The CDR3 DNA reads TGTGCCAGCAGCCAGGGTCTGAACACTGAAGCTTTCTTT. This translates into CASSQGLNTEAFF.

Comment on this clone: Other nucleotide sequences in the sample specify the same CDR3. The chain carries TRBV9 and TRBJ1-1, with D possibly being TRBD1 (6 bases). V shed 1 base and J shed 5 bases, with 21 bases lying between them. The CDR3 is 17 amino acids. Per the germline V gene, CDR1 is SGDLS and CDR2 is YYNGEE. CDR3 sequence: CASSVQVSGGHNTEAFF. The CDR3 DNA is TGTGCCAGCAGCGTACAGGTCAGCGGGGGGCATAATACTGAAGCTTTCTTT.

This clone was observed a handful of times. Other DNA sequences in the sample encode the same CDR3. The chain has TRBV7-2 and TRBJ1-2, with D uncertain. Trimming took 0 bases from V and 8 from J, leaving 10 bases between them. This CDR3 is 13 amino acids long. Germline V gene sequence: CDR1 SGHTA, CDR2 FQGNSA. The CDR3 spells CASSLAGSGGYTF. DNA of the CDR3: TGTGCCAGCAGCTTAGCGGGGTCGGGAGGCTACACCTTC.

The chain recombines TRBV18 with TRBJ1-1; D is unclear. The CDR3 has 13 residues. CDR1 is KGHSH, CDR2 LQKENI, per germline. V was trimmed by 8 bases and J by 1 base, leaving 11 bases between them. CDR3 in amino acids: CASKPRENTEAFF. As DNA, the CDR3 is TGTGCCAGCAAACCGAGGGAGAACACTGAAGCTTTCTTT.

This clone was counted a few times. This CDR3 is also generated by other DNA sequences in the sample. J is TRBJ2-3 and V is TRBV5-1; the D gene is possibly TRBD2 (5 bases). Trimming pared 4 bases from V and 1 base from J, leaving 7 bases between. This CDR3 spans 13 amino acids. The germline V gene has CDR1 SGHRS and CDR2 YFSETQ. CDR3 protein: CASSRAGTDTQYF. CDR3 DNA sequence: TGCGCCAGCAGCCGAGCGGGCACAGATACGCAGTATTTT.

This clone has a handful of counts. The V gene is TRBV29-1, the J gene TRBJ1-1, with D perhaps matching TRBD1 (5 bases). The length of the CDR3 is 11 residues. Germline values: CDR1 SQVTM, CDR2 ANQGSEA. The CDR3 bases are TGCAGTGGTACAGGTGTCACTGAAGCTTTCTTT. Its translation: CSGTGVTEAFF.

The chain employs TRBV5-4 and TRBJ2-2, with 7 positions matching TRBD1. Germline V lookup: CDR1 SGHNT, CDR2 YYREEE (reference sequence). The CDR3 has 17 amino acids. Unmatched junction bases numbered 10, after V lost 1 base and J lost 4 bases. CDR3 DNA: TGTGCCAGCAGCTTGCCTCCCACAGGGGCGGGCACCGGGGAGCTGTTTTTT. This encodes CASSLPPTGAGTGELFF.

The chain employs TRBV2 and TRBJ2-3, with D unclear. Germline assignment: CDR1 SNHLY and CDR2 FYNNEI. The ends were cut back, 6 bases at V and 2 bases at J, with 6 bases in the middle. The CDR3 covers 12 residues. CDR3 coding DNA: TGTGCCAGCAGGTTATTCACAGATACGCAGTATTTT. Residues: CASRLFTDTQYF.

The rearrangement uses TRBV6-4 and TRBJ1-4; the D gene is possibly TRBD1 (6 bases). Germline V lookup: CDR1 MRHNA, CDR2 SNTAGT. The CDR3 spans 13 residues. With 3 bases removed from V and 5 bases from J, the gap between germline ends came to 7 bases. CDR3 coding DNA: TGTGCCAGCAGTGAAGGGACAAATGAAAAACTGTTTTTT. Its translation is CASSEGTNEKLFF.

V gene TRBV11-2 combines with J gene TRBJ2-1; no firm D call. The CDR3 sequence is 15 residues long. Per germline, CDR1 SGHAT and CDR2 FQNNGV. V was pared by 2 bases and J by 11 bases, with 19 bases between. The CDR3 region is CASSLIGFSWVKQFF. CDR3 sequence (DNA): TGTGCCAGCAGCTTAATCGGGTTTTCGTGGGTGAAGCAGTTCTTC.

CDR3 residues: CASSEKGTGADTQYF. As DNA, the CDR3 is TGTGCCAGCAGTGAAAAGGGGACAGGGGCAGATACGCAGTATTTT. The chain joins TRBV6-1 to TRBJ2-3; TRBD1 agrees at 10 bases. V lost 2 bases and J lost 4; bases outside the gene matches: 3. Germline V gene sequence: CDR1 MNHNS, CDR2 SASEGT. This CDR3 is 15 amino acids long.

This chain connects TRBV14 to TRBJ2-7, with D hard to call. CDR1 and CDR2 (germline): SGHDN, FVKESK. Trimming stripped 4 bases from V and 10 bases from J, with 14 bases between. The CDR3 spans 12 residues. The CDR3 loop is CASSPSQTRQYF. For the CDR3, the DNA is TGTGCCAGCAGCCCCTCCCAGACTCGACAGTACTTC.

The CDR3 spells CASSIRTGDYYGYTF. DNA for the CDR3: TGTGCCAGCAGCATAAGGACAGGGGATTACTATGGCTACACCTTC. This chain joins TRBV6-5 and TRBJ1-2, with 9 bases lining up with TRBD1. This CDR3 contains 15 residues. Trimming took 6 bases from V and 3 from J; bases not matched to a gene: 8. Germline CDR1 and CDR2: MNHEY and SVGAGI.

V gene TRBV11-2 combines with J gene TRBJ1-2, with 8 bases aligning to TRBD1. There are 14 residues in the CDR3. V shed 7 bases and J 3 bases; nucleotides not matched to a gene: 7. Germline CDR1 and CDR2: SGHAT and FQNNGV. The CDR3 DNA follows: TGTGCCAGCACCCCTGGGACAGGACACTATGGCTACACCTTC. Protein: CASTPGTGHYGYTF.

The genes are TRBV30 and TRBJ2-3; no clear D. This CDR3 contains 12 residues. Germline lookup yields CDR1 GTSNPN and CDR2 SVGIG (reference sequence). Trimming took off 3 bases at V and 8 bases at J, with 12 bases between the two ends. DNA of the CDR3: TGTGCCTGGAGCACCCCCGGTCCTACGCAGTATTTT. Translation: CAWSTPGPTQYF.

In its sample, this clone was seen once. This chain uses TRBV27 with TRBJ2-2; 7 nucleotides agree with TRBD2. This CDR3 has 15 amino acids. After removal of 8 bases from V and 4 bases from J, the junction contained 10 bases not matched to a gene. Germline loops: CDR1 MNHEY, CDR2 SMNVEV (reference sequence). In nucleotides, the CDR3 is TGTGCCAGCTGGGGGAGGGCCTCGGGCACCGGGGAGCTGTTTTTT. Amino acid sequence: CASWGRASGTGELFF.

The chain couples TRBV6-5 to TRBJ2-2, with 9 bases aligning to TRBD2. Trimming at V came to 7 bases and at J to 6 bases, leaving 6 bases not matched to a gene. Looked up from germline, CDR1 is MNHEY and CDR2 is SVGAGI. This CDR3 region has 14 residues. Here the CDR3 DNA reads TGTGCCAGCACTGGCGGGGGGGCCCCCGGGGAGCTGTTTTTT. Its translation is CASTGGGAPGELFF.